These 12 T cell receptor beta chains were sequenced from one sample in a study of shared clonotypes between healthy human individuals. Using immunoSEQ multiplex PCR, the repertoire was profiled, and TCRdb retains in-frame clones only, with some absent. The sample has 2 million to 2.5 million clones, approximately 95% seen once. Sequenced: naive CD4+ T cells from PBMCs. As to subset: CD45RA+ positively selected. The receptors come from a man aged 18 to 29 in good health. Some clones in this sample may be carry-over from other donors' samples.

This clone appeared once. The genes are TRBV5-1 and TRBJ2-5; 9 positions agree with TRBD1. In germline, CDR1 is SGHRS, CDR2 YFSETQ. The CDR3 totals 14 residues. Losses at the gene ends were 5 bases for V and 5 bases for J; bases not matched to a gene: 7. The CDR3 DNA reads TGCGCCAGCAGGGAGGGACAGGGCAGCGAGACCCAGTACTTC. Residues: CASREGQGSETQYF.

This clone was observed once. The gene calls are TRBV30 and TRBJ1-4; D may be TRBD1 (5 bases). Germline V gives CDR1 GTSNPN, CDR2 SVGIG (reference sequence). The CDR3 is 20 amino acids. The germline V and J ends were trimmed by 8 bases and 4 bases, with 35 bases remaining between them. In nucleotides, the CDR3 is TGTGCCGGGGACCGCCTAGAATGGGACGCTACCTCCTGGGGTAATGAAAAACTGTTTTTT. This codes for CAGDRLEWDATSWGNEKLFF.

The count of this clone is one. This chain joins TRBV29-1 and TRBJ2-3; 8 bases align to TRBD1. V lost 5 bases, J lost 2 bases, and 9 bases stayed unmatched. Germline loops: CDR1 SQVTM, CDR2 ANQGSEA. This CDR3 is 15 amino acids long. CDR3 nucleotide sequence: TGCAGCGTTCCTTACAGGGGGAGCGACACAGATACGCAGTATTTT. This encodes CSVPYRGSDTDTQYF.

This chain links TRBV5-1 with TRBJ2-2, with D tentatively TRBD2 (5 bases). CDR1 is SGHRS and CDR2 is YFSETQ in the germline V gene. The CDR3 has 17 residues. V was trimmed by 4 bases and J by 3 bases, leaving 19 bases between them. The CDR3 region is CASSVGTAARDTGELFF. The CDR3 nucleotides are TGCGCCAGCAGCGTTGGTACAGCCGCGAGGGACACCGGGGAGCTGTTTTTT.

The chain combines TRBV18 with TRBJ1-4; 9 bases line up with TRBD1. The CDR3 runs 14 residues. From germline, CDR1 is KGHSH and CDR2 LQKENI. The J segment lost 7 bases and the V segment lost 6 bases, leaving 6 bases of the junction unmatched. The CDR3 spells CASSLTGGSEKLFF. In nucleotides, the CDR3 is TGTGCCAGCTCCCTGACAGGGGGAAGTGAAAAACTGTTTTTT.

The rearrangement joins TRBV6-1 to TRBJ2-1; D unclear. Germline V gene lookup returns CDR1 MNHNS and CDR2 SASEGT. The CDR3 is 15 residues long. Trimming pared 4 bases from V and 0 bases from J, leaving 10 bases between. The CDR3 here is CASSVQSYSYNEQFF. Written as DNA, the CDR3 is TGTGCCAGCAGTGTTCAGTCCTACTCCTACAATGAGCAGTTCTTC.

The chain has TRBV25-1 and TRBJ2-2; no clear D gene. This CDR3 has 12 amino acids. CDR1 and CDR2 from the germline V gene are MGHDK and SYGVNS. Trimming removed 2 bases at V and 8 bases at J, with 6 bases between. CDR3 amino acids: CASSEGTGELFF. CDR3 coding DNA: TGTGCCAGCAGTGAAGGAACTGGGGAGCTGTTTTTT.

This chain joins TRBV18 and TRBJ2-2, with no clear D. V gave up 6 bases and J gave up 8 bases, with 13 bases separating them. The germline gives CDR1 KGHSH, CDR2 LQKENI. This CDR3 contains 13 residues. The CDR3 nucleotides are TGTGCCAGCTCGCCCACGACGGCGGGGGAGCTGTTTTTT. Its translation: CASSPTTAGELFF.

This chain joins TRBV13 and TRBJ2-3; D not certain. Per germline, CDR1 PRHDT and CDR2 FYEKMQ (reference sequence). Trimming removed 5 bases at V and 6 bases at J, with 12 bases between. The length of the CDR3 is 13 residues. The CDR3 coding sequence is TGTGCCAGCAGCCCAAAAGTTTCGGATACGCAGTATTTT. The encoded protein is CASSPKVSDTQYF.

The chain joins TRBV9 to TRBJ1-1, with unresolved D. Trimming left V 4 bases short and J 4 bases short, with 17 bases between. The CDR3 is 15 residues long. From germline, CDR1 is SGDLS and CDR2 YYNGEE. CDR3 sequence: CASSPQDPASTEAFF. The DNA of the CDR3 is TGTGCCAGCAGCCCCCAGGATCCGGCGAGCACTGAAGCTTTCTTT. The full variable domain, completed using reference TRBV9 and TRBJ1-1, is DSGVTQTPKHLITATGQRVTLRCSPRSGDLSVYWYQQSLDQGLQFLIQYYNGEERAKGNILERFSAQQFPDLHSELNLSSLELGDSALYFCASSPQDPASTEAFFGQGTRLTVV.

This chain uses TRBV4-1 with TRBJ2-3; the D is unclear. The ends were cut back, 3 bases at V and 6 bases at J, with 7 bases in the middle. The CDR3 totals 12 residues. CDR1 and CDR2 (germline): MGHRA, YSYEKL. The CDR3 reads CASSHIRDTQYF. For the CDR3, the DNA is TGCGCCAGCAGCCATATTAGGGATACGCAGTATTTT.

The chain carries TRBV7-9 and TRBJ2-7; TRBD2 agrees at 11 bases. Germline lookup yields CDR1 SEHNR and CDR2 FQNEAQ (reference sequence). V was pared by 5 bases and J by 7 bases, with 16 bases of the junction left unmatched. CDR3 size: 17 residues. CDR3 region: CASSRGVAGGLLSEQYF. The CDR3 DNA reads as TGTGCCAGCAGCCGTGGGGTAGCGGGAGGGCTTTTGAGTGAGCAGTACTTC. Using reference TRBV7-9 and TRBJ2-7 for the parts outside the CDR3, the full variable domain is DTGVSQNPRHKITKRGQNVTFRCDPISEHNRLYWYRQTLGQGPEFLTYFQNEAQLEKSRLLSDRFSAERPKGSFSTLEIQRTEQGDSAMYLCASSRGVAGGLLSEQYFGPGTRLTVT.